Below are 8 T cell receptor beta chains sequenced from a single sample in a study of persistence of HIV-infected CD4 T cells. The stimulus was lysate of CMV-infected fibroblasts, around 10 ug/mL. Responding CD4+ T cells were sorted by upregulation of both CD40 ligand and CD69. The immunoSEQ assay was version 4, run in survey mode. The protocol was immunoSEQ multiplex PCR, while the TCRdb copy is restricted to in-frame clones and leaves out a portion. The profile shows 8,000 or so clones, 60% to 70% of them singletons. No antigens are known for them. The source was CD4+ T cells sorted from PBMCs after roughly 20-hour stimulation, collected from a patient who received antiretroviral therapy. These receptors came from an adult man with HIV who was CMV-seropositive.

The J gene is TRBJ1-1, the V gene TRBV3-1 (or the pseudogene TRBV3-2); 9 bases map to TRBD1. This CDR3 has 15 amino acids. Trimming cost V 6 bases and J 6 bases; bases outside gene matches: 11. Looked up from germline, CDR1 is LGHDT and CDR2 is YNNKEL (reference sequence). Written as DNA, the CDR3 is TGTGCCAGCAGTCCCGGGGACAGGGATCTCTCTGAAGCTTTCTTT. It encodes CASSPGDRDLSEAFF.

The gene calls are TRBV7-8 and TRBJ2-6; 12 positions match TRBD1. Germline V gene lookup returns CDR1 SGHVS and CDR2 FQNEAQ. This CDR3 comprises 17 residues. Germline trimming cut 4 bases from V and 1 base from J; bases unmatched to any gene: 2. CDR3 sequence: CASSWGQGASGANVLTF. The CDR3 region has the DNA TGTGCCAGCAGCTGGGGACAGGGGGCGTCTGGGGCCAACGTCCTGACTTTC.

The genes are TRBV12-3 or TRBV12-4 and TRBJ2-5, with 7 bases that match TRBD2. The junction had 2 bases not matched to a gene; V was cut back by 2 bases and J by 5 bases. The CDR3 has 13 residues. The DNA for the CDR3 is TGTGCCAGCAGTTTATGGGGAGGGGAGACCCAGTACTTC. Residues: CASSLWGGETQYF.

V is TRBV30 and J is TRBJ1-1, with unresolved D. V shed 2 bases and J shed 5 bases, with 6 bases lying between them. The CDR3 is 11 amino acids. Germline CDR1 reads GTSNPN; CDR2 reads SVGIG (reference sequence). The CDR3 DNA follows: TGTGCCTGGAGTCGGCAAACTGAAGCTTTCTTT. Its translation: CAWSRQTEAFF.

This clone has more than one count but fewer than ten. The V and J genes are TRBV19 and TRBJ1-5, with TRBD1 matching 9 bases. V dropped 10 bases and J dropped 4; count of bases not matched to a gene: 17. The CDR3 contains 17 residues. Germline CDR1 LNHDA, CDR2 SQIVND (reference sequence). The CDR3 DNA reads TGTGCCACCAAAGAGCCTACAGGGGGCTTTGGGAATCAGCCCCAGCATTTT. Translated, it gives CATKEPTGGFGNQPQHF.

This clone was seen just once. V and J are TRBV20-1 and TRBJ2-3, with D perhaps TRBD1 (5 bases). Germline assignment: CDR1 DFQATT and CDR2 SNEGSKA (reference sequence). Trimming stripped 3 bases from V and 0 bases from J, with 13 bases between. The CDR3 extends over 15 amino acids. CDR3 amino acids: CSASDNQGSTDTQYF. The CDR3, as DNA: TGCAGTGCTAGTGACAACCAGGGTAGCACAGATACGCAGTATTTT.

Notes on this clone: A read error may account for a junction end that differs from germline. The rearrangement links TRBV28 to TRBJ2-4; TRBD1 agrees at 8 bases. CDR1 is MDHEN, CDR2 SYDVKM, per germline. The CDR3 runs 11 residues. CDR3 sequence (DNA): TGTGCCAGCAGGACAAAGGGACAGGTCTTTTTC. Its translation: CASRTKGQVFF.

The J gene is TRBJ1-2, the V gene TRBV10-3, with D uncertain. The CDR3 length is 14 residues. The V gene lost 7 bases and the J gene lost 6 bases, with 18 bases spanning the gap. In germline, CDR1 is ENHRY, CDR2 SYGVKD. The CDR3: CAINLGIEVNGYTF. The CDR3 DNA is TGTGCCATCAACCTCGGGATCGAGGTAAATGGCTACACCTTC.